Shown below are 10 T cell receptor beta chains from a single sample sequenced in a study of T cell changes during pregnancy in multiple sclerosis. Clones were sequenced by immunoSEQ multiplex PCR, and TCRdb holds only the in-frame ones, with some missing. The data contain about 62,000 clones, 70% to 90% of them singletons. The specimen was peripheral blood, collected in the first trimester of pregnancy. All receptors derive from a female donor with multiple sclerosis, enrolled in a pregnancy study.

This chain uses TRBV11-1 with TRBJ1-3; D gene uncertain. The CDR3 sequence is 14 residues long. V was trimmed by 3 bases and J by 0 bases, leaving 6 bases between them. The germline CDR1 and CDR2 sequences are SGHAT and FQDESV (reference sequence). Here the CDR3 reads CASSLANSGNTIYF. The DNA of the CDR3 is TGTGCCAGCAGCTTGGCCAACTCTGGAAACACCATATATTTT.

The chain joins TRBV6-1 to TRBJ1-2; 10 bases match TRBD1. CDR1 and CDR2 (germline): MNHNS, SASEGT. The CDR3 has 17 amino acids. J lost 8 bases, V lost 0 bases, and 12 bases had no gene match. The CDR3 reads CASSEALGTGAFGGYTF. The CDR3 nucleotides are TGTGCCAGCAGTGAAGCGTTAGGGACAGGGGCTTTCGGGGGCTACACCTTC.

The rearrangement joins TRBV7-8 to TRBJ2-1; the D gene is possibly TRBD2 (7 bases). The CDR3 is made up of 16 amino acids. In germline, CDR1 is SGHVS, CDR2 FQNEAQ. Trimming took off 7 bases at V and 4 bases at J, with 20 bases between the two ends. The CDR3 sequence is CASTRGASRAYNEQFF. Here the CDR3 DNA reads TGTGCCAGCACCCGGGGGGCTAGCAGGGCGTACAATGAGCAGTTCTTC.

The chain joins TRBV4-3 to TRBJ2-7; unclear D gene. This CDR3 contains 15 residues. Germline V gene sequence: CDR1 LGHNA, CDR2 YSLEER. V was trimmed by 1 base and J by 2 bases, leaving 12 bases between them. The CDR3 nucleotides read TGCGCCAGCAGCCAAGCCCCCACAGTTGCCTACGAGCAGTACTTC. Encoded protein: CASSQAPTVAYEQYF.

V and J are TRBV2 and TRBJ2-7, with D maybe TRBD1 (5 bases). The CDR3 has 15 residues. Germline V gene lookup returns CDR1 SNHLY and CDR2 FYNNEI. V lost 5 bases, J lost 0 bases, and 14 bases lay in between. In DNA form, the CDR3 reads TGTGCCAGCAGTAGGTCGACAGCGAGCTCCTACGAGCAGTACTTC. Its translation is CASSRSTASSYEQYF.

The sample holds a few counts of this clone. The chain carries TRBV6-4 and TRBJ2-7; TRBD2 matches at 10 bases. Germline trimming cut 3 bases from V and 2 bases from J; bases unmatched to any gene: 4. The CDR3 runs to 15 residues. Germline assignment: CDR1 MRHNA and CDR2 SNTAGT. CDR3 in DNA: TGTGCCAGCAGTGAAGCACTAGCGGGACCCTACGAGCAGTACTTC. Translating gives CASSEALAGPYEQYF.

This clone has only a few counts. This sequence joins TRBV19 and TRBJ1-5; possible D gene TRBD1, 6 bases. The CDR3 spans 14 residues. The germline gives CDR1 LNHDA, CDR2 SQIVND (reference sequence). V was shortened by 7 bases and J by 6 bases, with 16 bases between the two germline ends. The CDR3 here is CASKVEGGAQPQHF. DNA of the CDR3: TGTGCCAGTAAGGTAGAGGGGGGGGCTCAGCCCCAGCATTTT.

The CDR3 nucleotides read TGCGCCAGCAGCTTGGCTGGACAGGGGTACCCCGGCCCCCCCAATAGCAATCAGCCCCAGCATTTT. This translates into CASSLAGQGYPGPPNSNQPQHF. The V and J genes are TRBV5-1 and TRBJ1-5, with TRBD1 matching 9 bases. Germline CDR1 reads SGHRS; CDR2 reads YFSETQ. V was pared by 0 bases and J by 0 bases, with 19 bases of the junction left unmatched. The CDR3 length is 22 residues.

The chain carries TRBV27 and TRBJ1-1; D is perhaps TRBD1 (6 bases). V lost 8 bases, J lost 7 bases, and 11 bases lay in between. The germline V gene has CDR1 MNHEY and CDR2 SMNVEV (reference sequence). This CDR3 contains 11 residues. The DNA of the CDR3 is TGTGCCAGCGGCAGACAGGTTGAAGCTTTCTTT. Its protein is CASGRQVEAFF.

V and J are TRBV5-1 and TRBJ1-2; 9 positions agree with TRBD1. Germline V CDR1 and CDR2: SGHRS, YFSETQ. The V and J ends lost 6 bases and 6 bases, in that order; junction bases with no gene match: 6. CDR3 length equals 13 residues. CDR3 loop: CASKQQGADGYTF. In DNA form, the CDR3 reads TGCGCCAGCAAGCAACAGGGGGCGGATGGCTACACCTTC.